This TCR beta chain was observed in a study of identical twins. The authors used template switching to add a universal primer site and gave cDNA unique molecular identifiers. TCRdb fed the 5' RACE reads into MiXCR, producing one record per CDR3 protein. The sample has some 690,000 distinct CDR3 sequences, 21% seen once. This clonotype was recorded a few times. The CDR3 is made up of 15 amino acids. The germline V gene encodes CDR1 SGHVS and CDR2 FQNEAQ. J was trimmed by 6 bases and V by 0 bases; bases with no gene match: 4. This sample also belongs to another study, concerning T cells expressing NK-cell markers. As reported in that work: In the group of eight sequenced donors, seven were HCMV-seropositive and one was seronegative.

The origin of this receptor is a woman aged 18-35 years in good health. The chain employs TRBV7-8 and TRBJ2-1; 8 bases line up with TRBD1. The sequenced sample was PBMCs. The CDR3 protein is CASSLAQGAFNEQFF. For the CDR3, the DNA is TGTGCCAGCAGCTTAGCCCAGGGGGCCTTCAATGAGCAGTTCTTC.